This entry features one TCR beta chain sequence. Antigen specificity is unknown. The data are from a study of cytomegalovirus exposure and HLA in healthy donors. Notes on the study in general: When a later analysis was performed, an Asian-associated ancestry cluster reportedly had fewer N-insertions than the approximately 700-donor mean.

The primer mix had 60 Vbeta and 13 Jbeta primers. Data came from immunoSEQ multiplex PCR; TCRdb stores just in-frame clones and leaves some out. The table records 150,000 to 200,000 clones, roughly 80% of them present only once. Looked up from germline, CDR1 is GTSNPN and CDR2 is SVGIG (reference sequence). This CDR3 contains 11 residues. The V end lost 4 bases, the J end lost 6 bases, and 8 bases lay between the germline ends. Sequences were obtained from PBMCs. The rearrangement joins TRBV30 to TRBJ2-3, with a tentative D call TRBD1 (5 bases). The receptor comes from a man younger than 30 in good health and CMV-seropositive. The CDR3 nucleotides read TGTGCCTGGAACAGGTTCGATACGCAGTATTTT. Residues: CAWNRFDTQYF.